Presented here are 27 T cell receptor beta chains from one specimen sequenced in a study of beta chain features in type 1 diabetes. Whole-study findings and limits: Researchers report that Type 1 diabetes patients had moderately but significantly shorter TCRB CDR3s across all four CD4+ subsets.

For these receptors, no antigen is known. Isolated RNA was reverse transcribed in full, so expressed TCRB transcripts were sequenced. Sequencing used immunoSEQ multiplex PCR; TCRdb keeps in-frame clones, though not all of them. The sample lists approximately 250,000 clones, 9.5% to 13% occurring once. The sequencing input was naive CD4+ T cells from blood. The receptors were gathered from a man aged 25-45 years with type 1 diabetes.

This clone was observed a handful of times. The rearrangement joins TRBV5-1 to TRBJ2-3; perhaps TRBD1 as D (5 bases). The germline CDR1 and CDR2 sequences are SGHRS and YFSETQ. V was clipped by 6 bases and J by 2 bases, with 19 bases between them. This CDR3 has 16 residues. The CDR3 is CASTPSPQAHTDTQYF. The CDR3 DNA reads as TGCGCCAGCACCCCCTCTCCACAGGCACACACAGATACGCAGTATTTT. Based on the CDR3 plus reference TRBV5-1 and TRBJ2-3, the full variable domain is KAGVTQTPRYLIKTRGQQVTLSCSPISGHRSVSWYQQTPGQGLQFLFEYFSETQRNKGNFPGRFSGRQFSNSRSEMNVSTLELGDSALYLCASTPSPQAHTDTQYFGPGTRLTVL.

This clone was observed a few times. The rearrangement uses TRBV4-1 and TRBJ2-7, with 10 nucleotides matching TRBD2. The V and J ends lost 3 bases and 3 bases, in that order; junction bases with no gene match: 8. The germline gives CDR1 MGHRA, CDR2 YSYEKL. CDR3 length equals 16 residues. This chain's CDR3 is CASSQSRTSGLYEQYF. The CDR3 DNA follows: TGCGCCAGCAGCCAGTCAAGGACTAGCGGACTCTACGAGCAGTACTTC.

This clone came up a few times. The CDR3 sequence: CSGRDRVGYTF. CDR3 in DNA: TGCAGTGGTCGGGACAGGGTTGGCTACACCTTC. This chain links TRBV20-1 with TRBJ1-2, with 9 bases matching TRBD1. The germline V gene has CDR1 DFQATT and CDR2 SNEGSKA (reference sequence). V lost 7 bases and J lost 7; bases outside the gene matches: 4. The CDR3 sequence is 11 residues long.

This clone was seen a single time. The V call is TRBV7-2, the J call TRBJ1-6, with TRBD1 matching 7 bases. This CDR3 is built from 16 residues. Unmatched junction bases numbered 3, after V lost 1 base and J lost 3 bases. Germline CDR1 reads SGHTA; CDR2 reads FQGNSA. CDR3 region: CASSLVGQFYNSPLHF. DNA of the CDR3: TGTGCCAGCAGCTTAGTGGGACAGTTCTATAATTCACCCCTCCACTTT. Full variable domain (remainder filled in from reference TRBV7-2 and TRBJ1-6): GAGVSQSPSNKVTEKGKDVELRCDPISGHTALYWYRQSLGQGLEFLIYFQGNSAPDKSGLPSDRFSAERTGGSVSTLTIQRTQQEDSAVYLCASSLVGQFYNSPLHFGNGTRLTVT.

With respect to this clone: The same CDR3 arises from other DNA sequences in this sample as well. J is TRBJ1-1 and V is TRBV7-9; D might be TRBD1 (5 bases). The CDR3 sequence is 13 residues long. Trimming shortened V by 5 bases and J by 1 base, and 8 bases separated the two germline ends. The germline gives CDR1 SEHNR, CDR2 FQNEAQ (reference sequence). The CDR3 DNA reads TGTGCCAGCAGCCTAGGACAGAACACTGAAGCTTTCTTT. Its protein product is CASSLGQNTEAFF. The full variable domain, rest sourced from reference TRBV7-9 and TRBJ1-1, is DTGVSQNPRHKITKRGQNVTFRCDPISEHNRLYWYRQTLGQGPEFLTYFQNEAQLEKSRLLSDRFSAERPKGSFSTLEIQRTEQGDSAMYLCASSLGQNTEAFFGQGTRLTVV.

This chain joins TRBV18 and TRBJ1-6; D uncertain. Trimming pared 1 base from V and 2 bases from J, leaving 6 bases between. The germline V gene has CDR1 KGHSH and CDR2 LQKENI. This CDR3 has 15 amino acids. The CDR3 DNA sequence: TGTGCCAGCTCACCACAAACAGCCTATAATTCACCCCTCCACTTT. This codes for CASSPQTAYNSPLHF.

This clone was seen more than once but under ten times. The J gene is TRBJ1-2, the V gene TRBV30, with TRBD1 as a possible D gene (5 bases). Germline CDR1 and CDR2: GTSNPN and SVGIG (reference sequence). V was clipped by 3 bases and J by 8 bases, with 19 bases between them. The CDR3 covers 14 residues. The CDR3, as DNA: TGTGCCTGGAGATCAGCCGGGGGTACCGGGGGCTACACCTTC. Amino acids: CAWRSAGGTGGYTF.

This clone was seen only a few times. The V gene is TRBV6-4, the J gene TRBJ2-1; 11 bases are a match to TRBD2. The CDR3 totals 15 residues. V gave up 2 bases and J gave up 8 bases; unmatched junction bases: 5. The V gene's germline CDR1 is MRHNA and CDR2 SNTAGT. The CDR3 region has the DNA TGTGCCAGCAGTGACGGGCTAGCGGGGGGAGATGAGCAGTTCTTC. The encoded protein is CASSDGLAGGDEQFF.

This clone appeared a few times. This chain uses TRBV7-9 with TRBJ1-1; D might be TRBD1 (5 bases). Trimming removed 0 bases from V and 4 bases from J, with 9 bases in between. CDR1 is SEHNR, CDR2 FQNEAQ, per germline (reference sequence). The CDR3 runs to 14 residues. As DNA, the CDR3 is TGTGCCAGCAGCTTAGCCCAGGGAGGCACTGAAGCTTTCTTT. Protein product: CASSLAQGGTEAFF.

V is TRBV18 and J is TRBJ2-1, with TRBD1 matching 11 bases. The V and J ends lost 3 bases and 8 bases, in that order; junction bases with no gene match: 6. The V gene's germline CDR1 is KGHSH and CDR2 LQKENI. This CDR3 spans 15 amino acids. CDR3 loop: CASSPGQGVRDEQFF. For the CDR3, the DNA is TGTGCCAGCTCACCGGGACAGGGGGTTCGGGATGAGCAGTTCTTC.

The V gene is TRBV28, the J gene TRBJ2-1; 11 nucleotides match TRBD1. This CDR3 has 14 residues. Trimming at V came to 7 bases and at J to 11 bases, leaving 10 bases not matched to a gene. The germline V gene encodes CDR1 MDHEN and CDR2 SYDVKM. The CDR3 bases are TGTGCCAGCACCCTGGGGACAGGGGGTAGGAAGCAGTTCTTC. This translates into CASTLGTGGRKQFF.

The J gene is TRBJ2-1, the V gene TRBV4-1, with 11 bases fitting TRBD2. In germline, CDR1 is MGHRA, CDR2 YSYEKL. The CDR3 length is 15 residues. The junction had 5 bases not matched to a gene; V was cut back by 6 bases and J by 4 bases. The CDR3 nucleotides read TGCGCCAGCAGACAGACTAGCGGGGCATACAATGAGCAGTTCTTC. Its protein is CASRQTSGAYNEQFF.

This clone was observed a few times. The chain employs TRBV4-1 and TRBJ1-4; no clear D gene. The V and J ends lost 5 bases and 4 bases respectively, with 20 bases between them. The CDR3 contains 17 residues. Germline CDR1 is MGHRA and CDR2 is YSYEKL. In DNA, the CDR3 is TGCGCCAGCAGCATCCGACCTTTCCAGGCCGTTAATGAAAAACTGTTTTTT. It is translated as CASSIRPFQAVNEKLFF.

The chain carries TRBV5-5 and TRBJ2-6; D ambiguous. The V gene's germline CDR1 is SGHKS and CDR2 YYEKEE (reference sequence). V lost 4 bases and J 0 bases, leaving 11 bases between the germline ends. The CDR3 sequence is 16 residues long. The CDR3 loop is CASSLGWSSGANVLTF. In nucleotides, the CDR3 is TGTGCCAGCAGCCTCGGGTGGAGCTCTGGGGCCAACGTCCTGACTTTC.

This rearrangement joins TRBV6-6 to TRBJ1-5; no clear D gene. The CDR3 runs 13 residues. Germline loops: CDR1 MNHNY, CDR2 SVGAGI (reference sequence). Deletions cut 2 bases from V and 6 bases from J, with 8 bases between. As DNA, the CDR3 is TGTGCCAGCAGTTACGGCCCGGGTCAGCCCCAGCATTTT. Translating gives CASSYGPGQPQHF.

This clone was counted between two and nine times. Within the sample, other DNA sequences also encode this same CDR3. The rearrangement links TRBV18 to TRBJ2-7; TRBD1 agrees at 9 bases. The length of the CDR3 is 13 residues. Germline CDR1 and CDR2: KGHSH and LQKENI. V was pared by 3 bases and J by 5 bases, with 2 bases of the junction left unmatched. The CDR3 region is CASSPGTGNEQYF. The CDR3 nucleotides read TGTGCCAGCTCACCGGGGACAGGGAACGAGCAGTACTTC.

This chain uses TRBV10-3 with TRBJ1-4; the match to TRBD1 covers 7 bases. Germline CDR1 is ENHRY and CDR2 is SYGVKD. V shed 10 bases and J 5 bases; nucleotides not matched to a gene: 4. The CDR3 consists of 12 residues. The CDR3 bases are TGTGCCACGACAGGGTCCAATGAAAAACTGTTTTTT. As protein: CATTGSNEKLFF.

Only a few counts were recorded for this clone. The chain joins TRBV5-1 to TRBJ2-5, with 8 bases identical to TRBD1. After removal of 4 bases from V and 2 bases from J, the junction contained 7 bases not matched to a gene. Germline CDR1 SGHRS, CDR2 YFSETQ. This CDR3 is 15 amino acids long. Here the CDR3 DNA reads TGCGCCAGCAGCCTCACCGGGACAGGACAAGAGACCCAGTACTTC. Amino acid sequence: CASSLTGTGQETQYF.

V and J are TRBV4-2 and TRBJ1-6; 10 nucleotides align to TRBD1. This CDR3 contains 21 residues. Losses at the gene ends were 2 bases for V and 3 bases for J; bases not matched to a gene: 16. CDR1 and CDR2 (germline): LGHNA, YNFKEQ. The CDR3 spells CASSQTPRDRGSNRYNSPLHF. Here the CDR3 DNA reads TGTGCCAGCAGCCAAACCCCCCGGGACAGGGGAAGTAATCGCTATAATTCACCCCTCCACTTT.

The table lists this clone with a few counts. The chain recombines TRBV4-1 with TRBJ1-1, with D tentatively TRBD1 (5 bases). Germline CDR1 is MGHRA and CDR2 is YSYEKL. This CDR3 has 13 amino acids. With 0 bases removed from V and 5 bases from J, the gap between germline ends came to 7 bases. The chain's CDR3 is CASSQEEGTEAFF. For the CDR3, the DNA is TGCGCCAGCAGCCAAGAGGAGGGGACTGAAGCTTTCTTT.

The gene calls are TRBV14 and TRBJ1-2; 9 bases are shared with TRBD1. From germline, CDR1 is SGHDN and CDR2 FVKESK. The CDR3 has 15 residues. Trimming at V came to 5 bases and at J to 4 bases, leaving 8 bases not matched to a gene. CDR3 sequence: CASSSPGTGRYGYTF. CDR3 coding DNA: TGTGCCAGCAGCTCGCCCGGGACAGGGCGCTATGGCTACACCTTC.

J is TRBJ1-3 and V is TRBV27; tentative D call: TRBD1 (5 bases). V was shortened by 6 bases and J by 0 bases, with 15 bases between the two germline ends. This CDR3 has 16 amino acids. The V gene's germline CDR1 is MNHEY and CDR2 SMNVEV (reference sequence). CDR3 DNA sequence: TGTGCCAGCAGCCCCAGGGCGGAGGGCTCTGGAAACACCATATATTTT. Its translation: CASSPRAEGSGNTIYF.

On this clone itself: The sample holds other DNA sequences that translate to the same CDR3. This chain links TRBV18 with TRBJ1-1; 7 bases are shared with TRBD1. The germline gives CDR1 KGHSH, CDR2 LQKENI. This CDR3 is 15 amino acids long. Losses at the gene ends were 5 bases for V and 0 bases for J; bases not matched to a gene: 6. The CDR3 DNA reads as TGTGCCAGCTCATTTACAGGGGAGATGAACACTGAAGCTTTCTTT. Amino acid sequence: CASSFTGEMNTEAFF. Supplemented by reference TRBV18 and TRBJ1-1, the full variable domain reads NAGVMQNPRHLVRRRGQEARLRCSPMKGHSHVYWYRQLPEEGLKFMVYLQKENIIDESGMPKERFSAEFPKEGPSILRIQQVVRGDSAAYFCASSFTGEMNTEAFFGQGTRLTVV.

This clone was seen a handful of times. CDR3 region: CASSPQGAGRIHEQYF. In DNA form, the CDR3 reads TGTGCCAGCTCACCCCAAGGGGCAGGCCGCATACACGAGCAGTACTTC. This chain joins TRBV18 and TRBJ2-7; a possible D gene is TRBD1 (5 bases). Germline loops: CDR1 KGHSH, CDR2 LQKENI. Trimming took off 3 bases at V and 5 bases at J, with 20 bases between the two ends. The CDR3 length is 16 residues.

This clone has just a few counts. The V and J genes are TRBV14 and TRBJ2-5; D possibly corresponds to TRBD2 (5 bases). CDR1 and CDR2 from the germline V gene are SGHDN and FVKESK. This CDR3 is built from 14 residues. V was pared by 1 base and J by 5 bases, with 11 bases between. For the CDR3, the DNA is TGTGCCAGCAGCCAAGTGAGCGGTGGGGAGACCCAGTACTTC. It specifies CASSQVSGGETQYF.

The rearrangement links TRBV6-5 to TRBJ2-7; TRBD1 matches at 10 bases. The germline CDR1 and CDR2 sequences are MNHEY and SVGAGI. Germline trimming cut 0 bases from V and 5 bases from J; bases unmatched to any gene: 4. The CDR3 is 15 residues long. CDR3 DNA: TGTGCCAGCAGTTACTCGTGGACAGGGGGAAACGAGCAGTACTTC. This translates into CASSYSWTGGNEQYF.

This clone was observed a few times. The chain combines TRBV10-3 with TRBJ2-7; 7 bases map to TRBD1. This CDR3 has 12 amino acids. Losses at the gene ends were 7 bases for V and 6 bases for J; bases not matched to a gene: 6. CDR1 is ENHRY, CDR2 SYGVKD, per germline. As DNA, the CDR3 is TGTGCCATCAAGACAGGGTCGGGCGAGCAGTACTTC. The encoded protein is CAIKTGSGEQYF.